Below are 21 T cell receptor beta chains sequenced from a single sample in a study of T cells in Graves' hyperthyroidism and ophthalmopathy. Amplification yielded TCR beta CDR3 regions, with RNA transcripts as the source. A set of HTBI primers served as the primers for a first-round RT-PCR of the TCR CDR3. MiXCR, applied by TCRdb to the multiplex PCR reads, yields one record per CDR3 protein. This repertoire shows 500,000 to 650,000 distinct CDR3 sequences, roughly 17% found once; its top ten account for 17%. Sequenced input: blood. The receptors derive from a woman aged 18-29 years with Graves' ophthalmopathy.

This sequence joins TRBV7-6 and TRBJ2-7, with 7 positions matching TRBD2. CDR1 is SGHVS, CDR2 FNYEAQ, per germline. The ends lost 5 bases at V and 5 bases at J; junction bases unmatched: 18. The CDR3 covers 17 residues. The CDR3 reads CASSPAPGEGVGNEQYF. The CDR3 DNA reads TGTGCCAGCAGCCCGGCTCCGGGGGAGGGAGTAGGCAACGAGCAGTACTTC.

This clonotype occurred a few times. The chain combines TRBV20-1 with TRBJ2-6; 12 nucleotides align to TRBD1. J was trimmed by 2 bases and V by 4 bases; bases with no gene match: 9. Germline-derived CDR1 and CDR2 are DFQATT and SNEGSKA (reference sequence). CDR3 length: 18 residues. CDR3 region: CSATYSGTGGAGANVLTF. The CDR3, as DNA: TGCAGTGCTACTTACTCCGGGACAGGGGGCGCTGGGGCCAACGTCCTGACTTTC.

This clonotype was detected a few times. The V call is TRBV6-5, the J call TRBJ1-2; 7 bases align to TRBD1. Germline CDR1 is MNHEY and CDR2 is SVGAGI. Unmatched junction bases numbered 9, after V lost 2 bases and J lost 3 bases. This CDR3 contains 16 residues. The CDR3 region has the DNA TGTGCCAGCAGTTACCAAGTCGACAGGGAAGACTATGGCTACACCTTC. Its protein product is CASSYQVDREDYGYTF.

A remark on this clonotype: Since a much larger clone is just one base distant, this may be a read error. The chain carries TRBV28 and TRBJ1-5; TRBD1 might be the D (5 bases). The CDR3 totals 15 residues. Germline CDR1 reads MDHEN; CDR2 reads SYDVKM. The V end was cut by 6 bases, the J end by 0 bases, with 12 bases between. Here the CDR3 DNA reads TGTGCCAGCAGCCCGGGGGGTCATAGCAATCAGCCCCAGCATTTT. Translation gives CASSPGGHSNQPQHF.

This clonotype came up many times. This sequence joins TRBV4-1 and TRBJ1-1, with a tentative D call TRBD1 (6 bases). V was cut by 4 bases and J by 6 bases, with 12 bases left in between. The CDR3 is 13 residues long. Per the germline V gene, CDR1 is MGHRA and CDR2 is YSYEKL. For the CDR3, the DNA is TGCGCCAGCAGCCTGGACAGCAGAGCTGAAGCTTTCTTT. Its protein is CASSLDSRAEAFF.

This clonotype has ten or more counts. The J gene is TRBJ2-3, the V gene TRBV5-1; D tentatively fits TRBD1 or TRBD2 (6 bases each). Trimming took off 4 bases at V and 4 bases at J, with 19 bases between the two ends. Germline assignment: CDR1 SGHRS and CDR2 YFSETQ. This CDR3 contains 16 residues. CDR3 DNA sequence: TGCGCCAGCAGCGGCGGACTACGACAGGTGCCAGATACGCAGTATTTT. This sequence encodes CASSGGLRQVPDTQYF.

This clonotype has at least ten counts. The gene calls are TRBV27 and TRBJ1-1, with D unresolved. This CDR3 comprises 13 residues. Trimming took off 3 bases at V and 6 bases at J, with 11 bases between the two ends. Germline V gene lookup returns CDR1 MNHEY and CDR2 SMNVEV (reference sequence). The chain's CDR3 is CASSLAARAEAFF. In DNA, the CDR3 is TGTGCCAGCAGTTTGGCGGCTCGGGCTGAAGCTTTCTTT.

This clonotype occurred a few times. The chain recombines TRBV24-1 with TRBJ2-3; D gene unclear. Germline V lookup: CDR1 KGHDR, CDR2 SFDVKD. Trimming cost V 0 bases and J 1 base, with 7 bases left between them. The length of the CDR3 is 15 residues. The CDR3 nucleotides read TGTGCCACCAGTGATTTGAGGACGGGCACAGATACGCAGTATTTT. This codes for CATSDLRTGTDTQYF.

The CDR3 sequence: CASSQDGLAFLNEQFF. For the CDR3, the DNA is TGCGCCAGCAGCCAAGACGGTCTAGCGTTTCTCAATGAGCAGTTCTTC. This chain connects TRBV4-1 to TRBJ2-1, with D possibly matching TRBD2 (6 bases). In germline, CDR1 is MGHRA, CDR2 YSYEKL. Trimming removed 0 bases at V and 6 bases at J, with 15 bases between. The CDR3 runs to 16 residues.

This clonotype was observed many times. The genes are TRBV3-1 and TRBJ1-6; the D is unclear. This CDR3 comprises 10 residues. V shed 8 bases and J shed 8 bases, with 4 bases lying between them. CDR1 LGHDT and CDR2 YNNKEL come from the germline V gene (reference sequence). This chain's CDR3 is CASGDSPLHF. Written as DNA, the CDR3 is TGTGCCAGCGGCGATTCACCCCTCCACTTT.

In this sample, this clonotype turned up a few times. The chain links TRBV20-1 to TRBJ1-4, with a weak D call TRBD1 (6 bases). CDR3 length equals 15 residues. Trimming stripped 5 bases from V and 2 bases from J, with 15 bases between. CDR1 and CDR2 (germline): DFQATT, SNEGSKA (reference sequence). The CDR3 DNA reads TGCAGTGCTCCCCTAGGGGGGGCCACTAATGAAAAACTGTTTTTT. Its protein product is CSAPLGGATNEKLFF.

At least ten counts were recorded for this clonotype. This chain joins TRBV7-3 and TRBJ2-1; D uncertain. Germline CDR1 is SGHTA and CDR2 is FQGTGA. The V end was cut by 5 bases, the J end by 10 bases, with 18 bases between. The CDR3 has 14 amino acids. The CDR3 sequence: CASSPEMYNVEQFF. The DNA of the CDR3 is TGTGCCAGCAGCCCCGAGATGTACAATGTAGAGCAGTTCTTC.

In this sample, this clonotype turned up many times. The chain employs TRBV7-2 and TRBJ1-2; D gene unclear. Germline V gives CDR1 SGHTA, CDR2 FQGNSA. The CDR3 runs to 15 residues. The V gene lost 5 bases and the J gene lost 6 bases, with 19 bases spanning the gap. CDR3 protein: CASSGRAPRANGYTF. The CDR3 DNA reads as TGTGCCAGCAGCGGACGGGCCCCTAGAGCAAATGGCTACACCTTC.

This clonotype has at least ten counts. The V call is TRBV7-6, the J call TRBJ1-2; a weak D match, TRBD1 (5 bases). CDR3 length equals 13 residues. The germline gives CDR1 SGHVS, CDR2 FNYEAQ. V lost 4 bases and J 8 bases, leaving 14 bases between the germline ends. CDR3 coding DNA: TGTGCCAGCAGCTCCACCGGGGCAGCAGGCTACACCTTC. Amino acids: CASSSTGAAGYTF.

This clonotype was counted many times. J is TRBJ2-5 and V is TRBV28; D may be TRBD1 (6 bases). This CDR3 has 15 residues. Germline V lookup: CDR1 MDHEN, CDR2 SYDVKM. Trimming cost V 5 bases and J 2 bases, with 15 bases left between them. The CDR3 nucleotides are TGTGCCAGCAGTCACCTTTCAGGGGCGCAAGAGACCCAGTACTTC. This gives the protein CASSHLSGAQETQYF.

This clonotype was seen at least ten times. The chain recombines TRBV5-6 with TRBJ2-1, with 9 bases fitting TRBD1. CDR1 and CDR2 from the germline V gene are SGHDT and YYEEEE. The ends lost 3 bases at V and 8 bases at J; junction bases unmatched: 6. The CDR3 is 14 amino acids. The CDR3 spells CASSWGTGSDEQFF. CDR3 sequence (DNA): TGTGCCAGCAGCTGGGGGACAGGGTCGGATGAGCAGTTCTTC. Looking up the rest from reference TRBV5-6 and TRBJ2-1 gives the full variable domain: DAGVTQSPTHLIKTRGQQVTLRCSPKSGHDTVSWYQQALGQGPQFIFQYYEEEERQRGNFPDRFSGHQFPNYSSELNVNALLLGDSALYLCASSWGTGSDEQFFGPGTRLTVL.

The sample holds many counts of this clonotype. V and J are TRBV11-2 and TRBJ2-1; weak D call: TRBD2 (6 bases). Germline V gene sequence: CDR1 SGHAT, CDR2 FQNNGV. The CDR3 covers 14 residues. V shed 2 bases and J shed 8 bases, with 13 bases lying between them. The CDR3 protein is CASSLRGAPHEQFF. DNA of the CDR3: TGTGCCAGCAGCTTACGCGGGGCCCCTCATGAGCAGTTCTTC. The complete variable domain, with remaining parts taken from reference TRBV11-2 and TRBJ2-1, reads EAGVAQSPRYKIIEKRQSVAFWCNPISGHATLYWYQQILGQGPKLLIQFQNNGVVDDSQLPKDRFSAERLKGVDSTLKIQPAKLEDSAVYLCASSLRGAPHEQFFGPGTRLTVL.

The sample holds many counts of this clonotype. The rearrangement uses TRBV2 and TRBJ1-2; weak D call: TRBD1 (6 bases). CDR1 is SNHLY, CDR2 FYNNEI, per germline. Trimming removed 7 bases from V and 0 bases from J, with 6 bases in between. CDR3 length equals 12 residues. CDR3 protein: CASTGANYGYTF. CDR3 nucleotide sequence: TGTGCCAGCACAGGGGCTAACTATGGCTACACCTTC.

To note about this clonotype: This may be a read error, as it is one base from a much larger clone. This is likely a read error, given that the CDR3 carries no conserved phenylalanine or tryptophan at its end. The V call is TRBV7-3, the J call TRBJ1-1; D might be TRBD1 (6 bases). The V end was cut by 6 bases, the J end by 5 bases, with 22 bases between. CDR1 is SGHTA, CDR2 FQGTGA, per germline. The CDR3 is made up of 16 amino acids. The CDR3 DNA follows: TGTGCCAGCAGTGTTGGCGGACAGCTTCACCTGACTGAAGCTTTCCTT. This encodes CASSVGGQLHLTEAFL.

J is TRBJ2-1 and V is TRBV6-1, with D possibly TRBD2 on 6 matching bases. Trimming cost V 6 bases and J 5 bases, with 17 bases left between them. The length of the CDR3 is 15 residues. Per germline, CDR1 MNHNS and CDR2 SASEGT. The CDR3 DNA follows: TGTGCCAGCAGACGAGTGGCGGGGCTTAACAATGAGCAGTTCTTC. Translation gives CASRRVAGLNNEQFF.

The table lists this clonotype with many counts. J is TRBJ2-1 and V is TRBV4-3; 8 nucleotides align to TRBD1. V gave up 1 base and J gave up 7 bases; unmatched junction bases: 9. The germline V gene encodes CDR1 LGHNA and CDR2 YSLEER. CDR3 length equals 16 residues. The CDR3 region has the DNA TGCGCCAGCAGCCAAGCCGTAGGACAGGGCTCGAATGAGCAGTTCTTC. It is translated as CASSQAVGQGSNEQFF.